This T cell receptor (beta chain) comes out of a study of T cell responses to AZD1222 COVID-19 vaccine. Overall study context: Pooled together were second doses at about 4 or about 12 weeks.

TCRdb's copy holds only in-frame clones and misses some; the assay was immunoSEQ multiplex PCR. The table shows more than 95,000 clones, with 80% to 90% occurring only once. Study outcomes and limitations: When two AZD1222 doses had been given, Spike-specific TCR breadth and depth rose.

This clone occurred once. Its antigen is not known. The CDR3 is 14 residues long. CDR1 is LNHDA, CDR2 SQIVND, per germline (reference sequence). Trimming took 3 bases from V and 1 from J, leaving 6 bases between them. The sample here was peripheral blood, taken on day 0 of AZD1222 vaccination. The clonotype originates from an adult in good health. This sequence joins TRBV19 and TRBJ2-2; D not resolved. CDR3 loop: CASSISGNTGELFF. CDR3 sequence (DNA): TGTGCCAGTAGTATTTCCGGGAACACCGGGGAGCTGTTTTTT.